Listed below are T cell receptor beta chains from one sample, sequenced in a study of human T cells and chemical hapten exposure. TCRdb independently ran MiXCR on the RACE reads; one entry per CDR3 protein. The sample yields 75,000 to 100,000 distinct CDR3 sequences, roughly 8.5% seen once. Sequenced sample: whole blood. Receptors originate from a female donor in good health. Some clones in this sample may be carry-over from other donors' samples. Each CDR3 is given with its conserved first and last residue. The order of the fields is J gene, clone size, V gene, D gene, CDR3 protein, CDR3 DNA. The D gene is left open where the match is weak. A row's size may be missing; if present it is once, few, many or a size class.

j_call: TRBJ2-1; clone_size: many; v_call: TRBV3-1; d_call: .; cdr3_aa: CASSHGVSYNEQFF; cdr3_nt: TGTGCCAGCAGCCACGGGGTCTCCTACAATGAGCAGTTCTTC
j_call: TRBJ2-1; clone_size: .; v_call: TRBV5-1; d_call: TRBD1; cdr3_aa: CASSRTGGYNEQFF; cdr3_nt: TGCGCCAGCAGCAGGACAGGGGGCTACAATGAGCAGTTCTTC
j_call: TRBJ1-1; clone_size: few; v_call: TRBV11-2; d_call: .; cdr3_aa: CASSFGQFYTEAFF; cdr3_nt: TGTGCCAGCAGCTTTGGACAGTTTTACACTGAAGCTTTCTTT
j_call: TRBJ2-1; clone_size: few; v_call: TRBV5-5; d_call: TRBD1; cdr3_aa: CASSPTLRDRGPSGQFF; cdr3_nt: TGTGCCAGCAGCCCCACCCTCCGGGACAGGGGACCCTCGGGGCAGTTCTTC
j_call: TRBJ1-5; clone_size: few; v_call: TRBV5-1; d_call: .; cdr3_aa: CASSFTVDQPQHF; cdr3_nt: TGCGCCAGCAGCTTCACAGTTGATCAGCCCCAGCATTTT
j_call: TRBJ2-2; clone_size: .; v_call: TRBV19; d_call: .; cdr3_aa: CASSMGGKVTGELFF; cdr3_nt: TGTGCCAGTAGTATGGGTGGGAAGGTCACCGGGGAGCTGTTTTTT
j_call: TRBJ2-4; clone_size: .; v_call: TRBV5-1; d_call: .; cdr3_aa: CASSLTGPRNIQYF; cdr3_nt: TGCGCCAGCAGCTTGACAGGGCCTAGAAACATTCAGTACTTC
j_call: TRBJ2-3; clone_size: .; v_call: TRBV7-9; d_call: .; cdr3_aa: CASSLADQSLTDTQYF; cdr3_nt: TGTGCCAGCAGCTTAGCTGACCAATCCCTCACAGATACGCAGTATTTT
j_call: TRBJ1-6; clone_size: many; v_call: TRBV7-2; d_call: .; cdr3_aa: CASSLAPINSPLHF; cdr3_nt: TGTGCCAGCAGCTTAGCCCCTATTAATTCACCCCTCCACTTT
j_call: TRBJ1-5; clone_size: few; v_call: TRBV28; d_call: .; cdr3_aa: CASSLDPTSYQPQHF; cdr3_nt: TGTGCCAGCAGTTTGGATCCAACTTCTTACCAGCCCCAGCATTTT
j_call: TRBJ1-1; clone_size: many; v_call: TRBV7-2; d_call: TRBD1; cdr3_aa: CASSLDRGEAFF; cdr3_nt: TGTGCCAGCAGCTTAGACAGGGGGGAGGCTTTCTTT
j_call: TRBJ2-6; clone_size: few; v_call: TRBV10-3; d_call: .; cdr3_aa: CAISESGTVSGANVLTF; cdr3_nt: TGTGCCATCAGTGAGAGCGGTACTGTCTCTGGGGCCAACGTCCTGACTTTC
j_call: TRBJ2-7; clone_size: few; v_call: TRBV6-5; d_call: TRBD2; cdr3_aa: CASSYSGTRLGEQYF; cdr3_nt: TGTGCCAGCAGTTACTCTGGGACTAGACTGGGAGAGCAGTACTTC
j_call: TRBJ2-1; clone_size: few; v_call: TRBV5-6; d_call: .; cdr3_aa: CASSGKTEYNEQFF; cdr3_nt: TGTGCCAGCAGCGGCAAGACAGAGTACAATGAGCAGTTCTTC
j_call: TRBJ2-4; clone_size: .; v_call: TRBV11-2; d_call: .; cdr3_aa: CASSPWEAAKNIQYF; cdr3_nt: TGTGCCAGCAGCCCCTGGGAGGCAGCCAAAAACATTCAGTACTTC
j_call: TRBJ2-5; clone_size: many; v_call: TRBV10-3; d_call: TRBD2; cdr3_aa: CAIRGTSREETQYF; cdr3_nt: TGTGCCATCAGGGGGACTAGTCGGGAAGAGACCCAGTACTTC
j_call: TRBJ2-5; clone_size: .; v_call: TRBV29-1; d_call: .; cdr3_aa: CSAQKETQYF; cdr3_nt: TGCAGCGCCCAAAAAGAGACCCAGTACTTC
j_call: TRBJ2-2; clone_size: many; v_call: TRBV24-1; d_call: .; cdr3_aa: CATSEVQGELFF; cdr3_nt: TGTGCCACCAGTGAGGTGCAAGGGGAGCTGTTTTTT
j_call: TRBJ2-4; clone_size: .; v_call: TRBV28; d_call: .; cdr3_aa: CASSLTGQGKNIQYF; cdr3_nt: TGTGCCAGCAGTTTAACGGGACAAGGCAAAAACATTCAGTACTTC
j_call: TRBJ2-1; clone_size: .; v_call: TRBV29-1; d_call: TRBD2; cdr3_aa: CSVEGRPGLNSYNEQFF; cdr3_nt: TGCAGCGTTGAGGGGCGCCCGGGACTAAACTCCTACAATGAGCAGTTCTTC
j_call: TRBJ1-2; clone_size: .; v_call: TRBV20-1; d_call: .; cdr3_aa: CSASGGGYGYTF; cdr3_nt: TGCAGTGCTTCCGGGGGGGGCTATGGCTACACCTTC
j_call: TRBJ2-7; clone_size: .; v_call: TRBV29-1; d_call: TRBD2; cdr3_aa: CSASAGGVDEQYF; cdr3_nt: TGCAGCGCCTCGGCGGGAGGAGTGGACGAGCAGTACTTC
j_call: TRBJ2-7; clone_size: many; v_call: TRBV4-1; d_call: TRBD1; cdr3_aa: CASSPRVGQVYEQYF; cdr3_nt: TGCGCCAGCAGCCCACGGGTCGGACAGGTCTACGAGCAGTACTTC
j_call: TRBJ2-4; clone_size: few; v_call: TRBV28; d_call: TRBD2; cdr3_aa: CASSLLSSSGRVAKNIQYF; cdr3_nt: TGTGCCAGCAGTCTACTCAGCTCTAGCGGGAGGGTGGCCAAAAACATTCAGTACTTC
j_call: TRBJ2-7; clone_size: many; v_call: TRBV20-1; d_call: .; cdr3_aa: CSAMVSAYEQYF; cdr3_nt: TGCAGTGCTATGGTCAGCGCCTACGAGCAGTACTTC
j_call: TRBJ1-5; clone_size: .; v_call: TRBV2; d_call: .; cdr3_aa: CASSERQRDQPQHF; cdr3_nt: TGTGCCAGCAGTGAACGGCAGAGAGATCAGCCCCAGCATTTT
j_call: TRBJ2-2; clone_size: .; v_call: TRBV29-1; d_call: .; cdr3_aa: CSVESFTPGQNTGELFF; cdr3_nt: TGCAGCGTTGAATCCTTCACTCCGGGCCAGAACACCGGGGAGCTGTTTTTT
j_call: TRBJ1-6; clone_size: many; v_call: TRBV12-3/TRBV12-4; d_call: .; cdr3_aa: CASSLGGTGYNSPLHF; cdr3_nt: TGTGCCAGCAGTTTAGGTGGCACCGGGTATAATTCACCCCTCCACTTT
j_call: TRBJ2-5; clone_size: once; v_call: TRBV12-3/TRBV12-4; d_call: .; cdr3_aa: CASSLAGQLQETQYF; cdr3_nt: TGTGCCAGCAGTTTAGCCGGACAGTTACAAGAGACCCAGTACTTC
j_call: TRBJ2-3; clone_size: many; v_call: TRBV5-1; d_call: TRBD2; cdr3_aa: CASSLSTSGRIDTQYF; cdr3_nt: TGCGCCAGCAGCTTGAGTACTAGCGGGAGGATAGATACGCAGTATTTT
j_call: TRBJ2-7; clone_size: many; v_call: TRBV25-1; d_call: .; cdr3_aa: CASSDGGYEQYF; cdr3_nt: TGTGCCAGCAGTGATGGGGGCTACGAGCAGTACTTC
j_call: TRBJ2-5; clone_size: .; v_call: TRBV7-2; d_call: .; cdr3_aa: CASSPRGPGRETQYF; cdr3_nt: TGTGCCAGCAGCCCGAGAGGGCCAGGGAGAGAGACCCAGTACTTC
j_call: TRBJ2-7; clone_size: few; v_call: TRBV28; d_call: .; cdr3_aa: CASSLLGLAGSYEQYF; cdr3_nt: TGTGCCAGCAGCCTACTGGGACTGGCAGGGTCCTACGAGCAGTACTTC
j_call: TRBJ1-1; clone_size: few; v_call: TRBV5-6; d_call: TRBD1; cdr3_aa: CASSFGQEETEAFF; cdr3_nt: TGTGCCAGCAGCTTCGGACAGGAGGAGACTGAAGCTTTCTTT
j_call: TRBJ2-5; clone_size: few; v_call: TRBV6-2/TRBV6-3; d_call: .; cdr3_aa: CASSYSMWETQYF; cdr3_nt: TGTGCCAGCAGTTACTCGATGTGGGAGACCCAGTACTTC
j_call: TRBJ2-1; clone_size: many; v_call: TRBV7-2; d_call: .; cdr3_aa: CASSPWGNEQFF; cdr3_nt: TGTGCCAGCAGCCCCTGGGGCAATGAGCAGTTCTTC
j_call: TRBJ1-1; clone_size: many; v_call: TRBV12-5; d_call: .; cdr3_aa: CASGLQGIVAEAFF; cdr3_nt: TGTGCTAGTGGCCTCCAGGGGATCGTGGCGGAAGCTTTCTTT